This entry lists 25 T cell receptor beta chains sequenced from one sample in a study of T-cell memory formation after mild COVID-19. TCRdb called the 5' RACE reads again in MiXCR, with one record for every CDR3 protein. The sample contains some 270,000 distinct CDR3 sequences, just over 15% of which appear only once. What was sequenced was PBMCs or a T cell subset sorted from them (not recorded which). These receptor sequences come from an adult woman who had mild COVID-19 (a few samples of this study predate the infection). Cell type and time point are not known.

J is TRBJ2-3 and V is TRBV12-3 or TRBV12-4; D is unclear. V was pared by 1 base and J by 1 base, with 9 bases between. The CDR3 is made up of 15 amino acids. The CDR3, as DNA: TGTGCCAGCAGTTTAGGGGGAATCCGCACAGATACGCAGTATTTT. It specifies CASSLGGIRTDTQYF.

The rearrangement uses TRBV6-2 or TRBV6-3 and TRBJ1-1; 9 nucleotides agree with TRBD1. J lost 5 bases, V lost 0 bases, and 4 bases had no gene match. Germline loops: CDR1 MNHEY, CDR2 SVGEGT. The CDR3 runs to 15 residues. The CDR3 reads CASSYSRTGETEAFF. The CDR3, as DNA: TGTGCCAGCAGTTACTCGAGGACAGGGGAAACTGAAGCTTTCTTT.

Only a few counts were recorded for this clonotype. CDR3 region: CASTLRGQGHPNYGYTF. The CDR3 coding sequence is TGCGCCAGCACCCTTCGAGGACAGGGGCACCCTAACTATGGCTACACCTTC. This rearrangement joins TRBV5-1 to TRBJ1-2; 9 bases are a match to TRBD1. CDR1 is SGHRS, CDR2 YFSETQ, per germline. The CDR3 totals 17 residues. J lost 0 bases, V lost 6 bases, and 12 bases had no gene match.

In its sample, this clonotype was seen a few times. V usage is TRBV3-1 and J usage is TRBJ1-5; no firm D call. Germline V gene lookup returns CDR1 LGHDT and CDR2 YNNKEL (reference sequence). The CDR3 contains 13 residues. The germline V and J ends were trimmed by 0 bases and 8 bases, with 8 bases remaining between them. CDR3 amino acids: CASSQDSAEPQHF. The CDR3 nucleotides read TGTGCCAGCAGCCAAGATTCCGCGGAGCCCCAGCATTTT.

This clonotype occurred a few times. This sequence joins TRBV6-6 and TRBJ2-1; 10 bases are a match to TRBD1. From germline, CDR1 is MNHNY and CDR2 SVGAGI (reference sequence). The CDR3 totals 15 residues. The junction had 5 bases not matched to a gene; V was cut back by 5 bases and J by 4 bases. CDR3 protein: CASSDPGQGYNEQFF. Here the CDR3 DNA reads TGTGCCAGCAGTGACCCGGGACAGGGGTACAATGAGCAGTTCTTC.

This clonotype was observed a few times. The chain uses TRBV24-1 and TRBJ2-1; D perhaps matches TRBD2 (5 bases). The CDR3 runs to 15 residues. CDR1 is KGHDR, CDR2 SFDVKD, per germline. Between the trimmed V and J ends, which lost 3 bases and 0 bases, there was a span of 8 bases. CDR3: CATSDTRSSYNEQFF. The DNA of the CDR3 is TGTGCCACCAGTGATACTAGGAGCTCCTACAATGAGCAGTTCTTC.

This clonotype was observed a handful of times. CDR3 bases: TGCAGCGTTGAAGTTTGGAGTGGGGAAGAGACCCAGTACTTC. This encodes CSVEVWSGEETQYF. V gene TRBV29-1 combines with J gene TRBJ2-5; unclear D gene. Trimming removed 1 base from V and 3 bases from J, with 12 bases in between. The CDR3 has 14 amino acids. CDR1 is SQVTM, CDR2 ANQGSEA, per germline.

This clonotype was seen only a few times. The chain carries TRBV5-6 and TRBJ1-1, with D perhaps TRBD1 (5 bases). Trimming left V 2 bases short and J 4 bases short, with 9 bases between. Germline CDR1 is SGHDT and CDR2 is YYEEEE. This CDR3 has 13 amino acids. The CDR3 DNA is TGTGCCAGCAGCTTCTCAGGGCTCACTGAAGCTTTCTTT. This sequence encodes CASSFSGLTEAFF. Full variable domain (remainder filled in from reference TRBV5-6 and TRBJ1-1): DAGVTQSPTHLIKTRGQQVTLRCSPKSGHDTVSWYQQALGQGPQFIFQYYEEEERQRGNFPDRFSGHQFPNYSSELNVNALLLGDSALYLCASSFSGLTEAFFGQGTRLTVV.

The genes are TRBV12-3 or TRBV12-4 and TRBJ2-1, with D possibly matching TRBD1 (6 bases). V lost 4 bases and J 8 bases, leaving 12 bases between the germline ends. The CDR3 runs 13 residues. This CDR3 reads CASSSRQVHEQFF. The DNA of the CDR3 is TGTGCCAGCAGTTCTCGACAGGTTCATGAGCAGTTCTTC.

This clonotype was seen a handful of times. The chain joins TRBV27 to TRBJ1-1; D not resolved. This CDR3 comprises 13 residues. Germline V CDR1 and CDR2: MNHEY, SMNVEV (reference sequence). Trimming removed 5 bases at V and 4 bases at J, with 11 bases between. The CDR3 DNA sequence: TGTGCCAGCAGTGCCAAGATAGGCACTGAAGCTTTCTTT. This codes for CASSAKIGTEAFF.

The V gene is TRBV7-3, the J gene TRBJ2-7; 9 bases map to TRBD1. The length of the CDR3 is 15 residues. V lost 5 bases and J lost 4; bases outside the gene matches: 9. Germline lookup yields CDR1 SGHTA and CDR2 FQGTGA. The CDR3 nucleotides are TGTGCCAGCAGCCCCACAGGGGGCAGTAGGTACGAGCAGTACTTC. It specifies CASSPTGGSRYEQYF.

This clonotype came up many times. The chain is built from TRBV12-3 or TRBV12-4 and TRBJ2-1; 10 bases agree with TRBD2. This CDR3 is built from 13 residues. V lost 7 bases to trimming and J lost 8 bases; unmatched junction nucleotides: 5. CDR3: CASTSGGAYEQFF. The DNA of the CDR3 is TGTGCCAGCACCAGCGGGGGGGCCTATGAGCAGTTCTTC.

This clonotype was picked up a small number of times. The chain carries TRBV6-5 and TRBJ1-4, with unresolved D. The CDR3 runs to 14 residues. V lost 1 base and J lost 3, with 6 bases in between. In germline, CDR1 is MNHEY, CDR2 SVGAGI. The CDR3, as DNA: TGTGCCAGCAGTTACTTATCGGCTAATGAAAAACTGTTTTTT. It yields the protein CASSYLSANEKLFF.

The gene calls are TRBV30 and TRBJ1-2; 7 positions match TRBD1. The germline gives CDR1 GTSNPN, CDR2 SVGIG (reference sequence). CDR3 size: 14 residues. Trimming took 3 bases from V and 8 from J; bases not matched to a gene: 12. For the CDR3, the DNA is TGTGCCTGGAGGACTACAGGGGTCAGGAACGGCTACACCTTC. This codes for CAWRTTGVRNGYTF.

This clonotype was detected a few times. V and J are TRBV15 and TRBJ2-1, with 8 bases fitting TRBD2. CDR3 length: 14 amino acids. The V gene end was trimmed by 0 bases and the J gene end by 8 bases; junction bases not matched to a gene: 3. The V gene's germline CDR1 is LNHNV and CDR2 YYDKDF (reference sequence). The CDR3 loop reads CATSRDVAGYEQFF. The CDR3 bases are TGTGCCACCAGCAGAGATGTAGCGGGATATGAGCAGTTCTTC.

CDR3 protein: CASSQLGPYYGYTF. CDR3 sequence (DNA): TGTGCCAGCAGCCAACTAGGGCCCTACTATGGCTACACCTTC. The chain uses TRBV3-1 and TRBJ1-2; D uncertain. V lost 2 bases and J lost 3, with 10 bases in between. Germline V gives CDR1 LGHDT, CDR2 YNNKEL (reference sequence). There are 14 residues in the CDR3.

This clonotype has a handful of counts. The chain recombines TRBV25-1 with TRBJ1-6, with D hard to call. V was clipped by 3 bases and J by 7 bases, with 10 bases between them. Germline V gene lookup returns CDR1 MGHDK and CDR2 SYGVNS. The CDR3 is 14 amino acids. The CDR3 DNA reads TGTGCCAGCAGTGATTTGAGCCGGAATTCACCCCTCCACTTT. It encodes CASSDLSRNSPLHF.

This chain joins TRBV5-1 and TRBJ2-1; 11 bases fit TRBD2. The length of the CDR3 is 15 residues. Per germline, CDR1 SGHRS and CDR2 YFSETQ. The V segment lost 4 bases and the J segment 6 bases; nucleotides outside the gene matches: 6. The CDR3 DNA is TGCGCCAGCAGCCTCGGGACTAGCGGAGCCAATGAGCAGTTCTTC. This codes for CASSLGTSGANEQFF. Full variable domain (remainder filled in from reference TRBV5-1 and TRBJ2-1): KAGVTQTPRYLIKTRGQQVTLSCSPISGHRSVSWYQQTPGQGLQFLFEYFSETQRNKGNFPGRFSGRQFSNSRSEMNVSTLELGDSALYLCASSLGTSGANEQFFGPGTRLTVL.

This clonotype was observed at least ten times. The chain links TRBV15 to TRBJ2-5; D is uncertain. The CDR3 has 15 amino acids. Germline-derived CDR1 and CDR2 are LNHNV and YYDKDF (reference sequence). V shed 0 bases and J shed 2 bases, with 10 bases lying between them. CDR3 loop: CATSRDPGPQETQYF. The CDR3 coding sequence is TGTGCCACCAGCAGAGATCCCGGTCCTCAAGAGACCCAGTACTTC.

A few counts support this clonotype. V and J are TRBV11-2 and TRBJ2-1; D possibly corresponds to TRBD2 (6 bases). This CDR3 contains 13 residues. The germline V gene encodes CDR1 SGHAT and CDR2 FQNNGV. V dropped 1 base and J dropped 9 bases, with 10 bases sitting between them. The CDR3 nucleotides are TGTGCCAGCAGCTTAGGTATAGCGGTTGAGCAGTTCTTC. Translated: CASSLGIAVEQFF.

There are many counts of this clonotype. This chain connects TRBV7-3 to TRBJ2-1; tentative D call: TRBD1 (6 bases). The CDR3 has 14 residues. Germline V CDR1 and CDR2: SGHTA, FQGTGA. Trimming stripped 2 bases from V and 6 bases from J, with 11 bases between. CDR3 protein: CASSLGGPPNEQFF. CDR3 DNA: TGTGCCAGCAGCTTAGGGGGCCCACCCAATGAGCAGTTCTTC.

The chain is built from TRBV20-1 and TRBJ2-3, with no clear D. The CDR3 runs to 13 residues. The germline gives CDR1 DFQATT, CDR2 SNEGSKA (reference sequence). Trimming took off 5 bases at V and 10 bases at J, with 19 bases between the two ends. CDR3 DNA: TGCAGTGCTCCACCCCACGACGGTGCTGCGCAGTATTTT. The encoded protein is CSAPPHDGAAQYF.

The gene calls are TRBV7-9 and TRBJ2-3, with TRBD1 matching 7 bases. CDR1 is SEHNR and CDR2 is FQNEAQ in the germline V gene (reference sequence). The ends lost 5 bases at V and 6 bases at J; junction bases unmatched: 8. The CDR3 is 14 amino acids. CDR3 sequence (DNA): TGTGCCAGCAGCAGTAAGACAGGGTTGGATACGCAGTATTTT. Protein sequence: CASSSKTGLDTQYF. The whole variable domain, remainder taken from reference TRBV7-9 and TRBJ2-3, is DTGVSQNPRHKITKRGQNVTFRCDPISEHNRLYWYRQTLGQGPEFLTYFQNEAQLEKSRLLSDRFSAERPKGSFSTLEIQRTEQGDSAMYLCASSSKTGLDTQYFGPGTRLTVL.

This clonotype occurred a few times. The CDR3 loop is CASSLDRETTGELFF. CDR3 nucleotide sequence: TGTGCCAGCAGCCTGGACAGGGAGACTACCGGGGAGCTGTTTTTT. The chain combines TRBV7-3 with TRBJ2-2; TRBD1 aligns across 8 bases. J lost 5 bases, V lost 5 bases, and 7 bases had no gene match. This CDR3 comprises 15 residues. Per the germline V gene, CDR1 is SGHTA and CDR2 is FQGTGA.

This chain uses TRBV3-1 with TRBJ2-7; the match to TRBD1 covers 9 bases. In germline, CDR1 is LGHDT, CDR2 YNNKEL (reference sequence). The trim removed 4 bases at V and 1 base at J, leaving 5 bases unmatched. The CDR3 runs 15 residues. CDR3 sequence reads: CASSPTGGPSYEQYF. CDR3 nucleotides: TGTGCCAGCAGCCCAACAGGGGGCCCTTCCTACGAGCAGTACTTC.